The clone carrying this T cell receptor beta chain was seen once. Germline V CDR1 and CDR2: DFQATT, SNEGSKA (reference sequence). The CDR3 is 15 residues long. Germline trimming cut 5 bases from V and 2 bases from J; bases unmatched to any gene: 9. This sample is part of a study of blood T cells in healthy people across ages. A J-beta primer mix and a sample-barcoded 5' primer were used in a second PCR of about 6 to 12 cycles. MiXCR, run by TCRdb on the 5' RACE reads, gives a single entry per CDR3 protein. The data contain some 550,000 distinct CDR3 sequences, roughly 43% of them singletons. The clonotype was recovered from a man at least 80 years old in good health. The rearrangement uses TRBV20-1 and TRBJ2-3; TRBD1 aligns across 8 bases. The sample was blood. CDR3 protein: CSAAQTGAHTDTQYF. CDR3 bases: TGCAGTGCTGCCCAGACAGGGGCCCACACAGATACGCAGTATTTT.